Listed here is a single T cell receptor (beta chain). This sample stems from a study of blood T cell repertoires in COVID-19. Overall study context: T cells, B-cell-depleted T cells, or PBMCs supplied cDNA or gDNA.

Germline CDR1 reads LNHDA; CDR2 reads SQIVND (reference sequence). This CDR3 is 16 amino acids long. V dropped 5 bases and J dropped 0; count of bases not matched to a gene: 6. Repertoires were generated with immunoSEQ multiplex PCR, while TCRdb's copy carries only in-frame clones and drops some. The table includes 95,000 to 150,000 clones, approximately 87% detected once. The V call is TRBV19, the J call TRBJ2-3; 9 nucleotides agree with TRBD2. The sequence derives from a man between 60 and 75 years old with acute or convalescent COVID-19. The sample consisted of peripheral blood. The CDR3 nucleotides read TGTGCCAGTAGTCCGACTAGCGGCTATAGCACAGATACGCAGTATTTT. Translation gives CASSPTSGYSTDTQYF.